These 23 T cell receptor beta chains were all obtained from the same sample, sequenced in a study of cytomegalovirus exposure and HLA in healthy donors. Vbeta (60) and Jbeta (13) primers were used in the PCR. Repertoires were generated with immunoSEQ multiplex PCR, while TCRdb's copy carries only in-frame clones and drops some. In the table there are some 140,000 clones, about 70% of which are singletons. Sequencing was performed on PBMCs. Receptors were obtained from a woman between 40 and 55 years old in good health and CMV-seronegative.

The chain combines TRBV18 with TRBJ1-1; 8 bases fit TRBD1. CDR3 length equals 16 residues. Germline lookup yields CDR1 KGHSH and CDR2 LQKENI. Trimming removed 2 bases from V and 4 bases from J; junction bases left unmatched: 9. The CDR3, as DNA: TGTGCCAGCTCACCAAGCTTGGACAGGGTAGGCACTGAAGCTTTCTTT. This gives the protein CASSPSLDRVGTEAFF. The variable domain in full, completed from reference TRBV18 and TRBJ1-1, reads NAGVMQNPRHLVRRRGQEARLRCSPMKGHSHVYWYRQLPEEGLKFMVYLQKENIIDESGMPKERFSAEFPKEGPSILRIQQVVRGDSAAYFCASSPSLDRVGTEAFFGQGTRLTVV.

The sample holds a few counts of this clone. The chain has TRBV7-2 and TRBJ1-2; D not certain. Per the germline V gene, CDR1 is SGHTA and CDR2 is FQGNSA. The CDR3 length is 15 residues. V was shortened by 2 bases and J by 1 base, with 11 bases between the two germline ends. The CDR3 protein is CASSLWGANNYGYTF. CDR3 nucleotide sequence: TGTGCCAGCAGCTTATGGGGAGCCAATAACTATGGCTACACCTTC.

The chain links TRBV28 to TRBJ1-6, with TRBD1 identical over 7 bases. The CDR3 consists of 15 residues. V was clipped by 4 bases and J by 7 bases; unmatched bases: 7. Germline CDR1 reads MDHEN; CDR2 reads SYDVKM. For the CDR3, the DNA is TGTGCCAGCAGTTCCCCGACAGGGAAGAATTCACCCCTCCACTTT. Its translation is CASSSPTGKNSPLHF.

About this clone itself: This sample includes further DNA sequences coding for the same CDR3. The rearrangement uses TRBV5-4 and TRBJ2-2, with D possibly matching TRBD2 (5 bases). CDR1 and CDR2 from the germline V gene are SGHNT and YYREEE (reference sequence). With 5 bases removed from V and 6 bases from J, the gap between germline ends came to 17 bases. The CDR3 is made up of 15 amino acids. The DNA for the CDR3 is TGTGCCAGCAGTCCGGATCTCGGGGTGGCCGGGGAGCTGTTTTTT. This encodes CASSPDLGVAGELFF.

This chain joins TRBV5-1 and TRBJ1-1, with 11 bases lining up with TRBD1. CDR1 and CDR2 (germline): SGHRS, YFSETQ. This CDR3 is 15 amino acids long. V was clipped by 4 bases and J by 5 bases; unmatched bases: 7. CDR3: CASSAGQGARTEAFF. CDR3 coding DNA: TGCGCCAGCAGCGCCGGACAGGGGGCGAGGACTGAAGCTTTCTTT.

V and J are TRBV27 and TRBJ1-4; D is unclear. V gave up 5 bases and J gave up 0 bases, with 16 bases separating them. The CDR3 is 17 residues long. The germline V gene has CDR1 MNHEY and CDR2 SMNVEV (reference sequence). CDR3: CASSPLPQISTNEKLFF. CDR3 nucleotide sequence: TGTGCCAGCAGTCCCCTCCCACAAATTTCAACTAATGAAAAACTGTTTTTT.

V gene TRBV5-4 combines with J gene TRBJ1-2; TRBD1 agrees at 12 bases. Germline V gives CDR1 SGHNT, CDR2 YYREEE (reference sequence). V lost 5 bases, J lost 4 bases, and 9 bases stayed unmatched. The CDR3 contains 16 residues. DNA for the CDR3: TGTGCCAGCAGGCCGGGACAGGGGGCCACCAGCTATGGCTACACCTTC. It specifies CASRPGQGATSYGYTF.

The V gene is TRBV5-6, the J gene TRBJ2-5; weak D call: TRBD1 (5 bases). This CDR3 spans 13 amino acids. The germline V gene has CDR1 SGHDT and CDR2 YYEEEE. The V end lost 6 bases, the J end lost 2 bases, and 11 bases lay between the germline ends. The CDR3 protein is CASTRTRQETQYF. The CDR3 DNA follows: TGTGCCAGCACAAGGACACGACAAGAGACCCAGTACTTC.

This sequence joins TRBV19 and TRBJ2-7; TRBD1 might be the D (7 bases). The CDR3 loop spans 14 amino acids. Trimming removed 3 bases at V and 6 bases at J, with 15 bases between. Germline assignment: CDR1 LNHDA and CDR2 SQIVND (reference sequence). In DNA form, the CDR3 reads TGTGCCAGTAGTATCTCAGGGGGGTTAAGCGAGCAGTACTTC. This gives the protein CASSISGGLSEQYF.

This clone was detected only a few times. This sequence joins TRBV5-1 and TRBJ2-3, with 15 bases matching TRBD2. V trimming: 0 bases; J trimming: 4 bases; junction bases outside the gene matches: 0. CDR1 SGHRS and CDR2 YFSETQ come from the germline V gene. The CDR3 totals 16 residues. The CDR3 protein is CASSLGTSGGADTQYF. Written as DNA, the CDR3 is TGCGCCAGCAGCTTGGGGACTAGCGGGGGGGCAGATACGCAGTATTTT.

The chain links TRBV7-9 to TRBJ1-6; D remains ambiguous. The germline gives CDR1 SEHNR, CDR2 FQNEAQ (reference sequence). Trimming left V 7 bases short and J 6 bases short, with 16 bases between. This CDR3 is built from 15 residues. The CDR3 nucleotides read TGTGCCAGCACTACGGGGTGGGGTTTTAATTCACCCCTCCACTTT. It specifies CASTTGWGFNSPLHF.

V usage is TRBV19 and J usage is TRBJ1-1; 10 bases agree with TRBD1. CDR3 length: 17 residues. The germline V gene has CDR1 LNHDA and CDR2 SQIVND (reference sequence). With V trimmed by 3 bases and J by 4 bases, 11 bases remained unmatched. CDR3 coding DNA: TGTGCCAGTAGTATCGGTGCCCGACAGGGGGCGGGCACTGAAGCTTTCTTT. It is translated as CASSIGARQGAGTEAFF.

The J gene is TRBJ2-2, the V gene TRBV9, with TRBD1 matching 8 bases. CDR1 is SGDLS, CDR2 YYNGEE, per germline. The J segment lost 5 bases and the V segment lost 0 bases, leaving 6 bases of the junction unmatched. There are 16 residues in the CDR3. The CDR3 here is CASSVVDRALTGELFF. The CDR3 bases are TGTGCCAGCAGCGTAGTGGACAGGGCGCTAACCGGGGAGCTGTTTTTT.

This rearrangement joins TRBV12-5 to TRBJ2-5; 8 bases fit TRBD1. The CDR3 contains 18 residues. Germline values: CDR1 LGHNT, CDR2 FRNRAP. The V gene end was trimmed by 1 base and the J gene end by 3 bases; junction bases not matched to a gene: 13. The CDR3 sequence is CASGLDTGDRRIEETQYF. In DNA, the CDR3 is TGTGCTAGTGGTTTGGACACCGGGGACAGGAGGATCGAAGAGACCCAGTACTTC.

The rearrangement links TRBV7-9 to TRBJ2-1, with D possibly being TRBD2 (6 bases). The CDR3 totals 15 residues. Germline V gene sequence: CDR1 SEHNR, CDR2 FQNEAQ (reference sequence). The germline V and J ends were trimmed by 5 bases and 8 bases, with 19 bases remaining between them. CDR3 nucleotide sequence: TGTGCCAGCAGCCCTGGGAGGACACGGATCGATGAGCAGTTCTTC. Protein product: CASSPGRTRIDEQFF.

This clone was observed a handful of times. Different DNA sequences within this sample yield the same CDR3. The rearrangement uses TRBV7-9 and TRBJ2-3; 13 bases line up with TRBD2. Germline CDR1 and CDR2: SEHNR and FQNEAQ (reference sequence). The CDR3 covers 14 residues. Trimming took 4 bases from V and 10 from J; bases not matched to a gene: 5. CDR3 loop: CASSSRTSGGPQYF. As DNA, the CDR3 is TGTGCCAGCAGCTCTCGGACTAGCGGGGGTCCGCAGTATTTT.

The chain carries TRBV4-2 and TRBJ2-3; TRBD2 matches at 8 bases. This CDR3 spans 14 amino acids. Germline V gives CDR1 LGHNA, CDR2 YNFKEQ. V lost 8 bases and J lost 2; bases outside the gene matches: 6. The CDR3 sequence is CASRAGEITDTQYF. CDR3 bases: TGTGCCAGCCGAGCGGGGGAGATCACAGATACGCAGTATTTT.

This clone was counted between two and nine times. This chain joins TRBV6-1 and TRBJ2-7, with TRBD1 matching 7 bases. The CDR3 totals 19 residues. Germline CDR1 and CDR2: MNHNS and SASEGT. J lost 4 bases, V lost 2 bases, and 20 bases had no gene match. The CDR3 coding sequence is TGTGCCAGCAGTGAACTGAGTCTACAGGGGCTTTATCCGGAGTACGAGCAGTACTTC. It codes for CASSELSLQGLYPEYEQYF.

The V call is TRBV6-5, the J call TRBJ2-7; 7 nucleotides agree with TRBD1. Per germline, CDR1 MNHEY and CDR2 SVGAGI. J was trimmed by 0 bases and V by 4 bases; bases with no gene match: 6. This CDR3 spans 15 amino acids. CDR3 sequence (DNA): TGTGCCAGCAGTTCATCAGGGACAGTCTCCTACGAGCAGTACTTC. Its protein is CASSSSGTVSYEQYF.

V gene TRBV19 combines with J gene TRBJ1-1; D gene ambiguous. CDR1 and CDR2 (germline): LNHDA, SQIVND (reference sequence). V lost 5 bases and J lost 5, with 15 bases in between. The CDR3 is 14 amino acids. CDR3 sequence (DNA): TGTGCCAGTAGTCCCCCGGGAAGGGCGACTGAAGCTTTCTTT. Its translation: CASSPPGRATEAFF.

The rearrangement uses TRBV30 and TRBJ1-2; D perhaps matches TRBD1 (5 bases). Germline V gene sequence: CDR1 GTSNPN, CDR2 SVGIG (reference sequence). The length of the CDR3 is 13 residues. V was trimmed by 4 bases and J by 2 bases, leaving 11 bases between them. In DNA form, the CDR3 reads TGTGCCTGGACTCCGGACACCAACTATGGCTACACCTTC. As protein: CAWTPDTNYGYTF.

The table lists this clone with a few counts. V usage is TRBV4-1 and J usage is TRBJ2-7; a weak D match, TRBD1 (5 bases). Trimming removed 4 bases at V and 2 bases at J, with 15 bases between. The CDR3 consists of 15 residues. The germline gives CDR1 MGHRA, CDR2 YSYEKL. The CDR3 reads CASSRPGQGTYEQYF. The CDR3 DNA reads TGCGCCAGCAGCCGCCCGGGTCAGGGTACCTACGAGCAGTACTTC.

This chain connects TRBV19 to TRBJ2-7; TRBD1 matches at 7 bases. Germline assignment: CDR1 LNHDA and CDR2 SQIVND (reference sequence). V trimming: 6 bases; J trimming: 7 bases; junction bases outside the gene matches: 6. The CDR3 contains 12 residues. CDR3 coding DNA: TGTGCCAGTAGCCTCGACAGGGAGGAGCAGTACTTC. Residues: CASSLDREEQYF.